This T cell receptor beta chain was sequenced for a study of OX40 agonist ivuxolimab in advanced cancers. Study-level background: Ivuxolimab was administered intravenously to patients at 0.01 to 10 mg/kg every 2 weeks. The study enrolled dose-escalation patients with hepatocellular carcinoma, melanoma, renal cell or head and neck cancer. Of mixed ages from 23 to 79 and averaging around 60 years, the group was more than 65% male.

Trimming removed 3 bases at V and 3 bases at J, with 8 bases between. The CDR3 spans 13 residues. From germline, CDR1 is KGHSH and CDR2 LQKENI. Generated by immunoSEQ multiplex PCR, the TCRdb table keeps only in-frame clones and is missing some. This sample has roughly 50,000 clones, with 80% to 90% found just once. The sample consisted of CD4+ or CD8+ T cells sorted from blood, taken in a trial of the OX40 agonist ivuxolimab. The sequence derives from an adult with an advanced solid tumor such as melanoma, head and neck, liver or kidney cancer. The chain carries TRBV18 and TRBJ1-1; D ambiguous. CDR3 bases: TGTGCCAGCTCACCCCGGGCGGACACTGAAGCTTTCTTT. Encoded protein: CASSPRADTEAFF.